This T cell receptor (beta chain) was sequenced in a study of cytomegalovirus exposure and HLA in healthy donors. Study-wide findings and caveats: It was shown in a later analysis that HLA-associated TCR beta chains were more clonally expanded than other, equally common chains.

The V segment lost 5 bases and the J segment 8 bases; nucleotides outside the gene matches: 9. Germline lookup yields CDR1 SEHNR and CDR2 FQNEAQ (reference sequence). The CDR3 is 14 residues long. The primer mix had 60 Vbeta and 13 Jbeta primers. Using immunoSEQ multiplex PCR, the repertoire was profiled, and TCRdb retains in-frame clones only, with some absent. The sample gives about 140,000 clones, 76% of which show up once; about 2% is in the top ten. Healthy bone marrow donors supplied every sample. Worth noting for this clone: The target antigen is unknown.

Material for sequencing was PBMCs. The chain couples TRBV7-9 to TRBJ2-1, with 7 bases matching TRBD1. The origin of this receptor is a man in his forties in good health and CMV-seronegative. CDR3: CASSPTDRVYEQFF. CDR3 bases: TGTGCCAGCAGCCCCACCGACAGGGTTTATGAGCAGTTCTTC.